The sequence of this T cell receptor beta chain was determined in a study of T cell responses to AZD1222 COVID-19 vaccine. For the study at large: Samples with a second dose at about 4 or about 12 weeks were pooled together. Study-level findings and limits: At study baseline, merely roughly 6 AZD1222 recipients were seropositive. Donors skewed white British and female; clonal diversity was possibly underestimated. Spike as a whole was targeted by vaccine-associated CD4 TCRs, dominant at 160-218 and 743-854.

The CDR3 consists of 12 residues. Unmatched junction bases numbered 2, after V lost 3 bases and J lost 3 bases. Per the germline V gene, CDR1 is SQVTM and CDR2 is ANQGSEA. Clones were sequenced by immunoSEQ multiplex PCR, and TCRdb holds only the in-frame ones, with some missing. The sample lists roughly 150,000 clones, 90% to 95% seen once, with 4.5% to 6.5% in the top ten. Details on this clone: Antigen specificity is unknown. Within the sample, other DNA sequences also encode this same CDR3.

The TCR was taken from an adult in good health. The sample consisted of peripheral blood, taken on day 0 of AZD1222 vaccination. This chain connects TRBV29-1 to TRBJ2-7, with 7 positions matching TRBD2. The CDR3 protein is CSVEERDYEQYF. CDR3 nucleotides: TGCAGCGTTGAGGAGCGGGACTACGAGCAGTACTTC.